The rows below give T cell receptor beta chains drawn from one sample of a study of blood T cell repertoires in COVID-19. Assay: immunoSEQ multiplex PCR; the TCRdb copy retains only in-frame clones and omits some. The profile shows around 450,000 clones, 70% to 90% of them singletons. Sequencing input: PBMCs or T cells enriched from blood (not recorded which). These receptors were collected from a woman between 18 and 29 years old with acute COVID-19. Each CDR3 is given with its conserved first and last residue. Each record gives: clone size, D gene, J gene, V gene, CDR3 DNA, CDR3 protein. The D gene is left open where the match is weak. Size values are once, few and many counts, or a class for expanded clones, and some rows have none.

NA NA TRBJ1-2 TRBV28 TGTGCCAGCGAACGGCGGAAGGGGCGCAACTATGGCTACACCTTC CASERRKGRNYGYTF
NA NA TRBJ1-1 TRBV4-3 TGCGCCAGCAGCCAAAGGGGCAGGCAAACTGAAGCTTTCTTT CASSQRGRQTEAFF
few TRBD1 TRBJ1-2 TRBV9 TGTGCCAGCAGCGCTGGACAGGGTAGCTATGGCTACACCTTC CASSAGQGSYGYTF
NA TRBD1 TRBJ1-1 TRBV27 TGTGCCAGCAGTTACTTCGCAGGGGGCCGCACTGAAGCTTTCTTT CASSYFAGGRTEAFF
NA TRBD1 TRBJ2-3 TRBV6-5 TGTGCCAGTCGACGACAGGGTGCAGGGGATACGCAGTATTTT CASRRQGAGDTQYF
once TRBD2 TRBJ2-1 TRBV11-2 TGTGCCAGCAGCTCCCACGGAAATAGCGGGAGGACCTACAATGAGCAGTTCTTC CASSSHGNSGRTYNEQFF
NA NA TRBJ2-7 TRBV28 TGTGCCAGCAGCCGGGACATCGTAACTTACGAGCAGTACTTC CASSRDIVTYEQYF
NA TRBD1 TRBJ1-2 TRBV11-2 TGTGCCAGCAGTCCTCCGGGACAGCCAACCGACTATGGCTACACCTTC CASSPPGQPTDYGYTF
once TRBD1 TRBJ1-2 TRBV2 TGTGCCAGCAGTGGGGGACAGGTTACTAACTATGGCTACACCTTC CASSGGQVTNYGYTF
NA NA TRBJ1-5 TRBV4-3 TGCGCCAGCAGCCAAGTTACGGGATATAGCAATCAGCCCCAGCATTTT CASSQVTGYSNQPQHF
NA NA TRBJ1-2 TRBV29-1 TGCAGCGTTCGGGAAGTTTATGGCTACACCTTC CSVREVYGYTF
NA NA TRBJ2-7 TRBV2 TGTGCCAGCAGTCGAATAAGCATGTCTCGGTCTAGCTACGAGCAGTACTTC CASSRISMSRSSYEQYF
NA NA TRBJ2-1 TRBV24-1 TGTGCCACCAGTGATACTCGGGGACACTTACCCCATGAGCAGTTCTTC CATSDTRGHLPHEQFF
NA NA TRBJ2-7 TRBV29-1 TGCAGCGTTGTACAGGGATATGAGCAGTACTTC CSVVQGYEQYF